These 14 T cell receptor beta chains came from one sample sequenced in a study of Ad26.COV2.S vaccination and SARS-CoV-2 variants. Produced via immunoSEQ multiplex PCR; TCRdb's table is partial and in-frame only. The sample records a few hundred thousand clones, more than 75% being singletons. The treatment was: about 20 received Ad26.COV2.S at low or high dose, single or two shots; about 5 received placebo; per-sample allocation not given. Sampling occurred on day 63 after the first vaccine or placebo injection. The sample was peripheral blood, taken in a trial of Ad26.COV2.S vaccine versus placebo. The source is a person aged 18-60 years who received the Ad26.COV2.S COVID-19 vaccine or a placebo.

This rearrangement joins TRBV27 to TRBJ1-2, with D possibly being TRBD1 (5 bases). V shed 3 bases and J shed 6 bases, with 14 bases lying between them. The CDR3 is 14 residues long. Germline values: CDR1 MNHEY, CDR2 SMNVEV (reference sequence). In nucleotides, the CDR3 is TGTGCCAGCAGTTTCAGGGAGGGTTCTAATGGCTACACCTTC. Its protein product is CASSFREGSNGYTF.

This clone appeared a single time. The CDR3 reads CASRWSGNTIYF. The CDR3 DNA reads TGTGCCAGCAGATGGTCTGGAAACACCATATATTTT. The chain uses TRBV12-3 or TRBV12-4 and TRBJ1-3, with D unresolved. The CDR3 covers 12 residues. Trimming took off 6 bases at V and 1 base at J, with 4 bases between the two ends.

The rearrangement joins TRBV6-5 to TRBJ2-5; the match to TRBD1 covers 8 bases. Germline trimming cut 6 bases from V and 0 bases from J; bases unmatched to any gene: 6. The germline CDR1 and CDR2 sequences are MNHEY and SVGAGI. The CDR3 is made up of 15 amino acids. The chain's CDR3 is CASSWDRSYQETQYF. The CDR3 DNA reads as TGTGCCAGCAGCTGGGACAGGTCGTACCAAGAGACCCAGTACTTC.

The CDR3 sequence: CASSLVGGQGAYEQYF. CDR3 DNA: TGTGCCAGCAGCTTAGTAGGGGGACAGGGGGCCTACGAGCAGTACTTC. This chain joins TRBV7-2 and TRBJ2-7, with 11 bases identical to TRBD1. Germline CDR1 SGHTA, CDR2 FQGNSA. The CDR3 sequence is 16 residues long. Trimming removed 1 base from V and 2 bases from J; junction bases left unmatched: 4.

In this sample, this clone turned up once. This sequence joins TRBV5-5 and TRBJ1-2; 8 bases are shared with TRBD1. V lost 3 bases to trimming and J lost 4 bases; unmatched junction nucleotides: 5. This CDR3 has 14 amino acids. Germline CDR1 and CDR2: SGHKS and YYEKEE (reference sequence). The CDR3 region has the DNA TGTGCCAGCAGCTCGGACAGGGAGGCCTATGGCTACACCTTC. It encodes CASSSDREAYGYTF.

The CDR3 sequence is CASSQGWRVQRYEQYF. In nucleotides, the CDR3 is TGCGCCAGCAGCCAGGGGTGGCGCGTCCAGAGGTACGAGCAGTACTTC. V usage is TRBV4-1 and J usage is TRBJ2-7, with D uncertain. Deletions cut 3 bases from V and 4 bases from J, with 19 bases between. The CDR3 covers 16 residues. Germline assignment: CDR1 MGHRA and CDR2 YSYEKL.

This chain joins TRBV18 and TRBJ2-5, with a weak D call TRBD2 (6 bases). Per the germline V gene, CDR1 is KGHSH and CDR2 is LQKENI. CDR3 length: 16 amino acids. V was shortened by 3 bases and J by 2 bases, with 16 bases between the two germline ends. The CDR3 nucleotides are TGTGCCAGCTCACCGACGTACGGGGCGGGGCAAGAGACCCAGTACTTC. It specifies CASSPTYGAGQETQYF.

The chain is built from TRBV11-2 and TRBJ2-7; 10 bases map to TRBD1. CDR1 is SGHAT, CDR2 FQNNGV, per germline. The CDR3 covers 15 residues. V trimming: 4 bases; J trimming: 1 base; junction bases outside the gene matches: 4. The CDR3 DNA reads TGTGCCAGCAGCTCGGGACAGGGGATTTCCTACGAGCAGTACTTC. Translating gives CASSSGQGISYEQYF.

The CDR3 nucleotides are TGTGCCAGCCGGGAAGAGACCCAGTACTTC. Its translation: CASREETQYF. The chain uses TRBV2 and TRBJ2-5; no reliable D call. The CDR3 has 10 residues. Germline lookup yields CDR1 SNHLY and CDR2 FYNNEI. With 8 bases removed from V and 3 bases from J, the gap between germline ends came to 4 bases.

This chain connects TRBV3-1 (or the pseudogene TRBV3-2) to TRBJ1-2; D is perhaps TRBD1 (6 bases). This CDR3 has 14 residues. V shed 2 bases and J shed 4 bases, with 11 bases lying between them. Germline CDR1 LGHDT, CDR2 YNNKEL (reference sequence). The CDR3 loop is CASSQPGAGYGYTF. Written as DNA, the CDR3 is TGTGCCAGCAGCCAACCGGGGGCGGGCTATGGCTACACCTTC.

This chain links TRBV28 with TRBJ2-7; no firm D call. Germline assignment: CDR1 MDHEN and CDR2 SYDVKM. The germline V and J ends were trimmed by 7 bases and 2 bases, with 18 bases remaining between them. CDR3 length equals 15 residues. CDR3 loop: CASTSLKGGTYEQYF. As DNA, the CDR3 is TGTGCCAGCACCTCCCTTAAAGGCGGTACCTACGAGCAGTACTTC.

V usage is TRBV10-3 and J usage is TRBJ1-5; D gene ambiguous. This CDR3 contains 14 residues. The V and J ends lost 5 bases and 2 bases respectively, with 10 bases between them. CDR1 is ENHRY, CDR2 SYGVKD, per germline. The CDR3 DNA sequence: TGTGCCATCAGTCCCCAGGTCGGCAATCAGCCCCAGCATTTT. It is translated as CAISPQVGNQPQHF.

This clone is medium-sized by share. The chain is built from TRBV5-1 and TRBJ2-1, with a tentative D call TRBD2 (5 bases). Between the trimmed V and J ends, which lost 4 bases and 6 bases, there was a span of 11 bases. The germline CDR1 and CDR2 sequences are SGHRS and YFSETQ. The CDR3 covers 13 residues. This chain's CDR3 is CASSGDSANEQFF. The CDR3 nucleotides are TGCGCCAGCAGCGGGGATAGCGCCAATGAGCAGTTCTTC.

The chain employs TRBV4-1 and TRBJ2-5; 12 bases match TRBD2. The CDR3 runs 15 residues. CDR1 is MGHRA and CDR2 is YSYEKL in the germline V gene. Losses at the gene ends were 0 bases for V and 6 bases for J; bases not matched to a gene: 2. The CDR3 loop reads CASSQETSGGKTQYF. The CDR3 nucleotides are TGCGCCAGCAGCCAAGAGACTAGCGGGGGAAAGACCCAGTACTTC.